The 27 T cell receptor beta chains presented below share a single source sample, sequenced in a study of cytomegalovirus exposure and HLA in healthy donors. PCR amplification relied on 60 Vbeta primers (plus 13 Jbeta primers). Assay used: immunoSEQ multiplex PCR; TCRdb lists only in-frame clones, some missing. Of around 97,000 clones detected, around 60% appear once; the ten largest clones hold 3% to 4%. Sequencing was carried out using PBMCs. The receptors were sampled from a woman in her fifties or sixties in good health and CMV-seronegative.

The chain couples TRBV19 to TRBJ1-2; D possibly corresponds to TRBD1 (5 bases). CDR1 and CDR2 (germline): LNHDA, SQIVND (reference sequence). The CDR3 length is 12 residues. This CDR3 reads CAGGGLDHGYTF. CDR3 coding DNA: TGTGCTGGGGGGGGACTCGACCATGGCTACACCTTC.

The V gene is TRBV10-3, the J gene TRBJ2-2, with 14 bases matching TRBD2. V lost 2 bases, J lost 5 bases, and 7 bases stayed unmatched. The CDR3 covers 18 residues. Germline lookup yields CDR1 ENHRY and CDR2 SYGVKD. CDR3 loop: CAISEQTSGGAWTGELFF. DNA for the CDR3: TGTGCCATCAGTGAGCAGACTAGCGGGGGGGCCTGGACCGGGGAGCTGTTTTTT.

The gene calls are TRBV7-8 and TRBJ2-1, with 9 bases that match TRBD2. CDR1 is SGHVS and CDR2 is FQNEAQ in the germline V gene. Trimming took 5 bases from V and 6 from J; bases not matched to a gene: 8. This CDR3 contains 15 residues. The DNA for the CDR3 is TGTGCCAGCAGCCTCCAGCGGGGGGCACCCAATGAGCAGTTCTTC. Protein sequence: CASSLQRGAPNEQFF. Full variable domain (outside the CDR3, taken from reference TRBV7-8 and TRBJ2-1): GAGVSQSPRYKVAKRGQDVALRCDPISGHVSLFWYQQALGQGPEFLTYFQNEAQLDKSGLPSDRFFAERPEGSVSTLKIQRTQQEDSAVYLCASSLQRGAPNEQFFGPGTRLTVL.

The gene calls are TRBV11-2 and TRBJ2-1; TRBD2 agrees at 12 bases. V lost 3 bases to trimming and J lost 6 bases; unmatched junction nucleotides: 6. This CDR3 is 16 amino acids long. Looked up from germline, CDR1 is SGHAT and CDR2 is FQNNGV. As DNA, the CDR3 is TGTGCCAGCAGCTTTAGCCTAGCGGGAGGGACCAATGAGCAGTTCTTC. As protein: CASSFSLAGGTNEQFF.

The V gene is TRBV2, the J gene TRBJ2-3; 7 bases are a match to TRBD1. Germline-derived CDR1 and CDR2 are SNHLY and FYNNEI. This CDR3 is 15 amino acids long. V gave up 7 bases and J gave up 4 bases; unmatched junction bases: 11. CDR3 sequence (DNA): TGTGCCAGCACCCTACAGGGGCTCGGCGCAGATACGCAGTATTTT. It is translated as CASTLQGLGADTQYF.

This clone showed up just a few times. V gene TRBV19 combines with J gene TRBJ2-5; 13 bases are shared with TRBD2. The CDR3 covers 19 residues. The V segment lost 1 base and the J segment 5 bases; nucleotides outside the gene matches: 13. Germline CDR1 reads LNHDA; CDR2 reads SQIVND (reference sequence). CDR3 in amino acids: CASSIGLGLAGVLGETQYF. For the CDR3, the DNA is TGTGCCAGTAGTATAGGGTTAGGACTAGCGGGAGTGTTAGGGGAGACCCAGTACTTC.

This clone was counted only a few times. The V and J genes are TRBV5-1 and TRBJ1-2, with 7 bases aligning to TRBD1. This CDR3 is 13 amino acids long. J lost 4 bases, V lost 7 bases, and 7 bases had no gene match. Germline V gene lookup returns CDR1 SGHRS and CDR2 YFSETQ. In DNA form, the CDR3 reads TGCGCCAGCCGAGAGGGGGCGGGCTATGGCTACACCTTC. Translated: CASREGAGYGYTF.

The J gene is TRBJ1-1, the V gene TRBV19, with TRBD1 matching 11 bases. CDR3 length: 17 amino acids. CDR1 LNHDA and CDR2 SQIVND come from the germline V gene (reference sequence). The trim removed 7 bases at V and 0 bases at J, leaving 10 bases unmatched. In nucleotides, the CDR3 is TGTGCCAGTACCCCCGGGACAGGGGGAGGAGTGAACACTGAAGCTTTCTTT. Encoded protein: CASTPGTGGGVNTEAFF.

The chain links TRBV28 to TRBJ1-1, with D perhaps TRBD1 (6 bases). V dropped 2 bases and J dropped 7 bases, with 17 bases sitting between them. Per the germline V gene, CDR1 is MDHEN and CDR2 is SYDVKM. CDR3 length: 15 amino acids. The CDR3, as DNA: TGTGCCAGCAGTTTAACCCTCCGGGGGGCCGGTGAAGCTTTCTTT. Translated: CASSLTLRGAGEAFF.

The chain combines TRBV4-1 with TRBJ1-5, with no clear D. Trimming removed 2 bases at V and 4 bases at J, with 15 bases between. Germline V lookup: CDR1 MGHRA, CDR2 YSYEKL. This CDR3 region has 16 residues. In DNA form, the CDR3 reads TGCGCCAGCAGCCAAACCCCAACAGCTGAGAATCAGCCCCAGCATTTT. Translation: CASSQTPTAENQPQHF.

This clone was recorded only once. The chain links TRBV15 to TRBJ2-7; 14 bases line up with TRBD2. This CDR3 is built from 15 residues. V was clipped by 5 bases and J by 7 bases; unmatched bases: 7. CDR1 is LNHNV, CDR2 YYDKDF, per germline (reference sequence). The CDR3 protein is CATSRGTSGSWEQYF. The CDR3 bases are TGTGCCACCAGCCGAGGGACTAGCGGGAGTTGGGAGCAGTACTTC.

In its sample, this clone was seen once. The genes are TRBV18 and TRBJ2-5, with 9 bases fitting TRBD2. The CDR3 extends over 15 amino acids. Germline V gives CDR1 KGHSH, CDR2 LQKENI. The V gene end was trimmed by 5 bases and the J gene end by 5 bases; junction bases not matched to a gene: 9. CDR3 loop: CASSLPGLATETQYF. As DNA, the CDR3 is TGTGCCAGCTCATTACCGGGACTAGCAACGGAGACCCAGTACTTC.

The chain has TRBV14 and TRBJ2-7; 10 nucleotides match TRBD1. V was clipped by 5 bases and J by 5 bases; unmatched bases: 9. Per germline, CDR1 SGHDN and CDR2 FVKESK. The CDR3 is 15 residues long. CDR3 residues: CASSNRDRGRDEQYF. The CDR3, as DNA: TGTGCCAGCAGCAACCGGGACAGGGGACGAGACGAGCAGTACTTC. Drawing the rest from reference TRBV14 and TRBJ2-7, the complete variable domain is EAGVTQFPSHSVIEKGQTVTLRCDPISGHDNLYWYRRVMGKEIKFLLHFVKESKQDESGMPNNRFLAERTGGTYSTLKVQPAELEDSGVYFCASSNRDRGRDEQYFGPGTRLTVT.

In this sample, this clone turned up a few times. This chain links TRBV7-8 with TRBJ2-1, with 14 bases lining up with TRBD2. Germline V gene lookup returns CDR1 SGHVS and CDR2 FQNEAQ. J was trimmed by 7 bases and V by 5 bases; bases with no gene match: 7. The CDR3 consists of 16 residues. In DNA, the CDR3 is TGTGCCAGCAGCCCTATGAGGACTAGCGGGGGGAATGAGCAGTTCTTC. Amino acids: CASSPMRTSGGNEQFF.

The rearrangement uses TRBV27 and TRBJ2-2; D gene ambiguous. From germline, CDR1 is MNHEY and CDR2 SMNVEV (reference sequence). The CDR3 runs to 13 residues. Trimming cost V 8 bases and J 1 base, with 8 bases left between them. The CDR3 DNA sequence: TGTGCCAGCTCAAGAGTGAACACCGGGGAGCTGTTTTTT. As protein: CASSRVNTGELFF.

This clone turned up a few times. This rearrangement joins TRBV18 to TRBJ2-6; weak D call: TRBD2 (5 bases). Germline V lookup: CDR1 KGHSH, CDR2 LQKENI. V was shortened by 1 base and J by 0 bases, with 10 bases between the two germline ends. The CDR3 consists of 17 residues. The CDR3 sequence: CASSPLRGSSGANVLTF. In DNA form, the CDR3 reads TGTGCCAGCTCACCACTCCGCGGGTCCTCTGGGGCCAACGTCCTGACTTTC.

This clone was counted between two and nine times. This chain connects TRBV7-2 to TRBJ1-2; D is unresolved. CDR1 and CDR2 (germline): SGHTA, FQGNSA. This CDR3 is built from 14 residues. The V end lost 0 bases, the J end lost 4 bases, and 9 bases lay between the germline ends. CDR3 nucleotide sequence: TGTGCCAGCAGCTTAGCGCTTCCGGTCTATGGCTACACCTTC. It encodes CASSLALPVYGYTF.

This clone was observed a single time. CDR3 nucleotides: TGCGCCAGCACGAACGTAGCGGGCTCCTACGAGCAGTACTTC. Amino acid sequence: CASTNVAGSYEQYF. The rearrangement links TRBV5-1 to TRBJ2-7; 7 nucleotides agree with TRBD2. After removal of 6 bases from V and 0 bases from J, the junction contained 6 bases not matched to a gene. The germline V gene has CDR1 SGHRS and CDR2 YFSETQ. CDR3 length: 14 residues.

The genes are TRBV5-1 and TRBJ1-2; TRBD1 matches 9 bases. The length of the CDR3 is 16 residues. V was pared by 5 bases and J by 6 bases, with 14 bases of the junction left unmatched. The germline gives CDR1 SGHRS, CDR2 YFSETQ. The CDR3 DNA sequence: TGCGCCAGCAGAGCCGTCCCGGGACAGGGACCGGATGGCTACACCTTC. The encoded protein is CASRAVPGQGPDGYTF.

The CDR3 bases are TGTGCCTGGAGGGCGAGGCTAGCATGGAACATTCAGTACTTC. This translates into CAWRARLAWNIQYF. This chain uses TRBV30 with TRBJ2-4; D may be TRBD2 (5 bases). CDR3 length: 14 residues. Germline lookup yields CDR1 GTSNPN and CDR2 SVGIG (reference sequence). V lost 3 bases and J lost 7, with 16 bases in between.

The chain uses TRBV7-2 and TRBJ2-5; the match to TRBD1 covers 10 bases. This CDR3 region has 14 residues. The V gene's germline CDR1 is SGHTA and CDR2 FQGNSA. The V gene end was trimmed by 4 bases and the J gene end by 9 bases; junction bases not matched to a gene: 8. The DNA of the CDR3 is TGTGCCAGCAGCTCTAAACGACAGGGGGCAGCCCAGTACTTC. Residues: CASSSKRQGAAQYF.

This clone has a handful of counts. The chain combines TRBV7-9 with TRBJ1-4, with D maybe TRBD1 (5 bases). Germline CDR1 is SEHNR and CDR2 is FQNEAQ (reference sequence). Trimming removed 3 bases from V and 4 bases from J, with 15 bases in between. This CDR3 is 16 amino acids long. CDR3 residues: CASSLGPTVFNEKLFF. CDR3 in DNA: TGTGCCAGCAGCTTGGGGCCGACAGTCTTTAATGAAAAACTGTTTTTT.

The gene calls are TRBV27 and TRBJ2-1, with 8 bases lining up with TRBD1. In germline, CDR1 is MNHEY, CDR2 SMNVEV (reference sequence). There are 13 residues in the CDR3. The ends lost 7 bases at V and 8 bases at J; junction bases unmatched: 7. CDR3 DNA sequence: TGTGCCAGCACACACCCAGGGGGCGATGAGCAGTTCTTC. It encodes CASTHPGGDEQFF.

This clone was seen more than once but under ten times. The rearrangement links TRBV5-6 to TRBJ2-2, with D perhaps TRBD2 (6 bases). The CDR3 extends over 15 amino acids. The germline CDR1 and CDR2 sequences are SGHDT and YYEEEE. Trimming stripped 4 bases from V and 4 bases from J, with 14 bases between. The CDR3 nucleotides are TGTGCCAGCAGCCTACCCGGGAGCGTCACCGGGGAGCTGTTTTTT. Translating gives CASSLPGSVTGELFF.

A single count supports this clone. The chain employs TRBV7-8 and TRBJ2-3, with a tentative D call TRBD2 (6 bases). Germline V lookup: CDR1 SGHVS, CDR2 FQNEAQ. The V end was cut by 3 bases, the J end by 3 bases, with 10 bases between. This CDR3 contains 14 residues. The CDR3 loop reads CASSLGRGTDTQYF. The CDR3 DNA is TGTGCCAGCAGCTTGGGGCGGGGAACAGATACGCAGTATTTT.

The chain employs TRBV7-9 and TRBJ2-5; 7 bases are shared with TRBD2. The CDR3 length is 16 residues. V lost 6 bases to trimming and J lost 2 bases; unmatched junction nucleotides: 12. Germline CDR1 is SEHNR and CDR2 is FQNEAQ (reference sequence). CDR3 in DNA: TGTGCCAGCAGAGGGGCCCCAGCGGGGACTCAAGAGACCCAGTACTTC. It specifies CASRGAPAGTQETQYF.

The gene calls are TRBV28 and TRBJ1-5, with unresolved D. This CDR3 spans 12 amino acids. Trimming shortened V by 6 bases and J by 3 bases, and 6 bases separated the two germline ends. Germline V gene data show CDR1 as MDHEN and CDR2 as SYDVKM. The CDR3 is CASRTHNQPQHF. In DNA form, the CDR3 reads TGTGCCAGCAGGACTCACAATCAGCCCCAGCATTTT.